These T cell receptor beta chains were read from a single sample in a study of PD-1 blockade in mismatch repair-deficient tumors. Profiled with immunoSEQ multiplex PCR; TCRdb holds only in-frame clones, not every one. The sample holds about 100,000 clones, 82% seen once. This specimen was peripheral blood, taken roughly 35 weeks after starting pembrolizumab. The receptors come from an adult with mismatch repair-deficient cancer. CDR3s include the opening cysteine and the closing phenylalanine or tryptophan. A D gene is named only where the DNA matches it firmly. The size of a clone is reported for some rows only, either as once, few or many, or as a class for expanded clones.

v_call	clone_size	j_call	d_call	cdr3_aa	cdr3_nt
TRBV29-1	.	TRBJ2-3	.	CSVREQGLDTQYF	TGCAGCGTCAGGGAGCAGGGGCTGGATACGCAGTATTTT
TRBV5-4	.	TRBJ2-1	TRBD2	CASRPTPPGGRAYNEQFF	TGTGCCAGCAGACCCACCCCCCCGGGCGGGAGGGCCTACAATGAGCAGTTCTTC
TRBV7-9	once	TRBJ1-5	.	CASSENLADRPETQHF	TGTGCCAGCAGCGAAAATTTAGCTGACAGGCCCGAAACCCAGCATTTT
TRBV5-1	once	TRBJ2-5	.	CASSLAQSQETQYF	TGCGCCAGCAGCTTGGCTCAGTCTCAAGAGACCCAGTACTTC
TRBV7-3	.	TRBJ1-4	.	CASSLLGGANEKLFF	TGTGCCAGCAGCCTCCTTGGGGGGGCTAATGAAAAACTGTTTTTT
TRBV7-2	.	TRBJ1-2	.	CASSPTPGVSGYTF	TGTGCCAGCAGCCCCACTCCCGGGGTGAGTGGCTACACCTTC
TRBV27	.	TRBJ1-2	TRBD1	CASSSTPGQGGYGYTF	TGTGCCAGCAGTTCTACCCCCGGACAGGGAGGCTATGGCTACACCTTC
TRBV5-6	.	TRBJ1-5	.	CASSFRPTSSQPQHF	TGTGCCAGCAGCTTTAGGCCGACAAGCAGTCAGCCCCAGCATTTT
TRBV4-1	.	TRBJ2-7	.	CASSQDSGRTREEQYF	TGCGCCAGCAGCCAAGATTCAGGGCGAACCCGGGAGGAGCAGTACTTC
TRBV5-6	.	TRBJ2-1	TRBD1	CASSLGTGTNEQFF	TGTGCCAGCAGCTTGGGGACAGGGACGAATGAGCAGTTCTTC
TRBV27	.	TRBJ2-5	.	CASSPRALGTKTQYF	TGTGCCAGCAGCCCTAGGGCCCTGGGTACGAAGACCCAGTACTTC
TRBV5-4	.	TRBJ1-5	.	CASSLWGASNQPQHF	TGTGCCAGCAGCTTATGGGGGGCTAGCAATCAGCCCCAGCATTTT
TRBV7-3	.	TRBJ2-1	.	CASSPLGGARNEQFF	TGTGCCAGCAGCCCGCTTGGCGGGGCCCGGAATGAGCAGTTCTTC
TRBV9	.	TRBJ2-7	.	CASSKGGQGREQYF	TGTGCCAGCAGCAAAGGAGGGCAGGGTCGCGAGCAGTACTTC
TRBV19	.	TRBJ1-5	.	CASTGVSNQPQHF	TGTGCCAGTACGGGGGTGAGCAATCAGCCCCAGCATTTT
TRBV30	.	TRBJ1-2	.	CAGLQGRGYTF	TGTGCCGGCCTACAGGGACGGGGCTACACCTTC
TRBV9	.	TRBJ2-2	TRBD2	CASSPSPSGRTGELFF	TGTGCCAGCAGCCCATCCCCTAGCGGGAGGACCGGGGAGCTGTTTTTT
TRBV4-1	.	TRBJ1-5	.	CASSQGPGEVGNQPQHF	TGCGCCAGCAGCCAAGGGCCGGGGGAAGTTGGCAATCAGCCCCAGCATTTT
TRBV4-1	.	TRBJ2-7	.	CASSPGQGPSEQYF	TGCGCCAGCAGCCCCGGGCAGGGGCCATCCGAGCAGTACTTC
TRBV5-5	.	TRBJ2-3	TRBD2	CASSFGLARTDTQYF	TGTGCCAGCAGCTTCGGACTAGCGAGAACAGATACGCAGTATTTT
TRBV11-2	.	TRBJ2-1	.	CASTVGLNNNEQFF	TGTGCCAGCACCGTGGGGCTCAATAACAATGAGCAGTTCTTC
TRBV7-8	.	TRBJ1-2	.	CASSLGSGGYTF	TGTGCCAGCAGCTTAGGGTCAGGAGGCTACACCTTC
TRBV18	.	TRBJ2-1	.	CASNHQGFADEQFF	TGTGCCAGCAATCACCAGGGCTTTGCGGATGAGCAGTTCTTC
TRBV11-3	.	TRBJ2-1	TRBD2	CASSSRLAGEVSDEQFF	TGTGCCAGCAGCTCCAGACTAGCGGGAGAGGTTTCGGATGAGCAGTTCTTC
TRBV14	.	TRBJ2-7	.	CASSRHGSGSYEQYF	TGTGCCAGCAGCCGCCATGGGAGCGGATCCTACGAGCAGTACTTC
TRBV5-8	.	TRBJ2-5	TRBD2	CASSKGLAQQETQYF	TGTGCCAGCAGCAAGGGACTAGCGCAACAAGAGACCCAGTACTTC
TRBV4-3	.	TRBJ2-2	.	CASSQVTGELFF	TGCGCCAGCAGCCAGGTCACCGGGGAGCTGTTTTTT
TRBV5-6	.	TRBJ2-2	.	CASSENTGELFF	TGTGCCAGCAGCGAGAACACCGGGGAGCTGTTTTTT
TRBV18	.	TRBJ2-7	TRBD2	CASSPPGLAGVSYEQYF	TGTGCCAGCTCACCACCGGGACTAGCGGGAGTCTCCTACGAGCAGTACTTC
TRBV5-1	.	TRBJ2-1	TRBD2	CASSAGTSGNNEQFF	TGCGCCAGCAGCGCCGGGACTAGCGGGAATAATGAGCAGTTCTTC
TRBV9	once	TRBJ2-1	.	CASSVAPVAGRYNEQFF	TGTGCCAGCAGCGTAGCTCCTGTGGCGGGACGTTACAATGAGCAGTTCTTC
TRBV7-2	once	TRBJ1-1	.	CASSLDSVTEAFF	TGTGCCAGCAGCTTAGATTCGGTCACTGAAGCTTTCTTT
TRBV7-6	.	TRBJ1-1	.	CASSPTGQLNTEAFF	TGTGCCAGCAGCCCCACCGGGCAGTTGAACACTGAAGCTTTCTTT
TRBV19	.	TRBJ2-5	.	CASSIGQGEGETQYF	TGTGCCAGTAGTATCGGTCAGGGAGAAGGAGAGACCCAGTACTTC
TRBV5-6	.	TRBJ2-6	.	CASREGAGANVLTF	TGTGCCAGCAGGGAAGGGGCTGGGGCCAACGTCCTGACTTTC
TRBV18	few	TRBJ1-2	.	CASSRATDPTNTAGYTF	TGTGCCAGCTCACGGGCGACCGACCCAACGAACACGGCTGGCTACACCTTC
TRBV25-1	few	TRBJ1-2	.	CATVGGGYGYTF	TGTGCCACAGTGGGGGGGGGCTATGGCTACACCTTC
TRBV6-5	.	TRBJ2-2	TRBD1	CASSYLQGYDTGELFF	TGTGCCAGCAGTTACTTACAGGGGTACGACACCGGGGAGCTGTTTTTT
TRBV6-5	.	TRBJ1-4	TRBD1	CASSRTGSNEKLFF	TGTGCCAGCAGTAGGACAGGGTCTAATGAAAAACTGTTTTTT
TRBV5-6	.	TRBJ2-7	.	CASSSWGLDEQYF	TGTGCCAGCAGCTCCTGGGGGCTCGACGAGCAGTACTTC
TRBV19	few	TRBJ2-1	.	CASSNPRGPYNEQFF	TGTGCCAGTAGTAACCCGCGAGGCCCCTACAATGAGCAGTTCTTC
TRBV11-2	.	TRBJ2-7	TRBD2	CASSLISGRFPEQYF	TGTGCCAGCAGCTTAATTAGCGGGAGGTTCCCCGAGCAGTACTTC
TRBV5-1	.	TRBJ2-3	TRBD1	CASSFLPRTGGTDTQYF	TGCGCCAGCAGCTTTTTACCAAGGACAGGTGGGACAGATACGCAGTATTTT
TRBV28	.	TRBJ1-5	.	CASSFSSQGSNQPQHF	TGTGCCAGCAGTTTTAGTAGTCAAGGGTCAAATCAGCCCCAGCATTTT
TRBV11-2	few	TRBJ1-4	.	CASSLERQSEKLFF	TGTGCCAGCAGCTTAGAGAGACAGAGCGAAAAACTGTTTTTT
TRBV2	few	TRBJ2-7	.	CAILTGSYEQYF	TGTGCCATCCTAACAGGGTCCTACGAGCAGTACTTC
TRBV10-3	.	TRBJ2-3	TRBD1	CAISDPLQGARSGGTDTQYF	TGTGCCATCAGTGACCCCTTGCAGGGGGCGAGAAGTGGCGGCACAGATACGCAGTATTTT
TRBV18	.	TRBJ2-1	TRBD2	CASSPPSLAANEQFF	TGTGCCAGCTCACCACCCTCCCTAGCGGCCAATGAGCAGTTCTTC